One sample yielded the 2 T cell receptor beta chains listed below, sequenced in a study of shared clonotypes between healthy human individuals. Here immunoSEQ multiplex PCR was the method, and the copy in TCRdb shows in-frame clones only, minus some. The profile covers about 92,000 clones, with roughly three quarters appearing a single time and roughly 50% taken by the ten largest. The sequenced sample consisted of memory CD8+ T cells sorted from blood. Sample subset: CD45RO+ cells pooled with CCR7-negative TemRA cells. These receptors were collected from a man between 25 and 39 years old in good health.

There are a few counts of this clone. The sample has other DNA sequences that encode this CDR3 too. The chain has TRBV28 and TRBJ2-7; no reliable D call. Trimming cost V 3 bases and J 3 bases, with 6 bases left between them. Germline V gene data show CDR1 as MDHEN and CDR2 as SYDVKM. The CDR3 sequence is 12 residues long. The CDR3 spells CASSFGVYEQYF. The CDR3 DNA follows: TGTGCCAGCAGTTTCGGAGTCTACGAGCAGTACTTC.

In this sample, this clone turned up a few times. V gene TRBV6-1 combines with J gene TRBJ2-5; no clear D gene. Per germline, CDR1 MNHNS and CDR2 SASEGT. Trimming pared 2 bases from V and 0 bases from J, leaving 7 bases between. The CDR3 spans 14 residues. As DNA, the CDR3 is TGTGCCAGCAGTGAAATGGATGACCAAGAGACCCAGTACTTC. Its translation: CASSEMDDQETQYF.